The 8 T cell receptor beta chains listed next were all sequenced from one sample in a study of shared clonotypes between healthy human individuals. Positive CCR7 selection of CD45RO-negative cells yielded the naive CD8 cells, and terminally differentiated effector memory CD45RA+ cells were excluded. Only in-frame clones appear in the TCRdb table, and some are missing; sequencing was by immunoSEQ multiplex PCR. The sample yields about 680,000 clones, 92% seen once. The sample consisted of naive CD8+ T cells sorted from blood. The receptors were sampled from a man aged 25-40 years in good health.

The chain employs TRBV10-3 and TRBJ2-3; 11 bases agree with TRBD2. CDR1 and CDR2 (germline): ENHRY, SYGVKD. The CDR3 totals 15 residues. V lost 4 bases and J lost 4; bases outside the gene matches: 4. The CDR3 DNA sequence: TGTGCCATCAGTGCAACTAGCGGGAGTGCAGATACGCAGTATTTT. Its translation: CAISATSGSADTQYF.

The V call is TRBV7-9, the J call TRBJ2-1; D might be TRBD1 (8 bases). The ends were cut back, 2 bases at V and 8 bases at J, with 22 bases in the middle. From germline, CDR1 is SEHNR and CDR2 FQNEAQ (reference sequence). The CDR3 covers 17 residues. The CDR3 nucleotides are TGTGCCAGCAGCTTATACGCCAGTACAACAGGGGGGGATGAGCAGTTCTTC. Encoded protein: CASSLYASTTGGDEQFF.

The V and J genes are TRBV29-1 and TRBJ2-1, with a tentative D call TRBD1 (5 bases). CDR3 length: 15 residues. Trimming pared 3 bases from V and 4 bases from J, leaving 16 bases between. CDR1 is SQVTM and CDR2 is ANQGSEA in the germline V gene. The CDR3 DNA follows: TGCAGCGTTGACAGGCAGGGAAGTTCTTACAATGAGCAGTTCTTC. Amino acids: CSVDRQGSSYNEQFF.

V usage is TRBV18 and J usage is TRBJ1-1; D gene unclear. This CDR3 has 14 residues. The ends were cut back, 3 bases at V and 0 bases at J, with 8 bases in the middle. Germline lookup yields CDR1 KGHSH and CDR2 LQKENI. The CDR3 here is CASSPERVNTEAFF. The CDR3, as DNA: TGTGCCAGCTCACCCGAGAGGGTGAACACTGAAGCTTTCTTT.

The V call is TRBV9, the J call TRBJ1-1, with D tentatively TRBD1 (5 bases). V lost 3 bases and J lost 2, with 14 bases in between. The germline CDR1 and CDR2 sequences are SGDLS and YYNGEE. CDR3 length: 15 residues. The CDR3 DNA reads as TGTGCCAGCAGCGCTACGGGGGTTCAAAACACTGAAGCTTTCTTT. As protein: CASSATGVQNTEAFF.

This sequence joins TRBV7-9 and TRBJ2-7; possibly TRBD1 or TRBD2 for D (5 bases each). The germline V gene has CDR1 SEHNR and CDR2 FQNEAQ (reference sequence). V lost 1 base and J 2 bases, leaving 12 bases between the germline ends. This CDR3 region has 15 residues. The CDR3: CASSLVVGATYEQYF. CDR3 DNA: TGTGCCAGCAGCTTAGTCGTCGGGGCCACCTACGAGCAGTACTTC. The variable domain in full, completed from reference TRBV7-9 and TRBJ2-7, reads DTGVSQNPRHKITKRGQNVTFRCDPISEHNRLYWYRQTLGQGPEFLTYFQNEAQLEKSRLLSDRFSAERPKGSFSTLEIQRTEQGDSAMYLCASSLVVGATYEQYFGPGTRLTVT.

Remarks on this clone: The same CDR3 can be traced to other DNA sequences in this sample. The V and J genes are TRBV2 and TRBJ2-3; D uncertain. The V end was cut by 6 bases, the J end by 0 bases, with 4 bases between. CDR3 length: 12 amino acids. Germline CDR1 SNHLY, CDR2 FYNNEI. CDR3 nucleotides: TGTGCCAGCAGGGGTAGCACAGATACGCAGTATTTT. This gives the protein CASRGSTDTQYF.

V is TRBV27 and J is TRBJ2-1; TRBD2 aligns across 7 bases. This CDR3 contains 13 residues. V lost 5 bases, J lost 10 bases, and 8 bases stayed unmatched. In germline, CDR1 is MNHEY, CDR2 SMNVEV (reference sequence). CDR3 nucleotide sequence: TGTGCCAGCAGTAAAAAACTAGCGTGGGAGCAGTTCTTC. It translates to CASSKKLAWEQFF.